The 5 T cell receptor beta chains in this list originate from one sample, sequenced in a study of human T cells and chemical hapten exposure. Noted time point: pre-sensitization, week 0. The treatment is: therapeutic diphenylcyclopropenone sensitization with weekly scalp DPC. MiXCR, applied by TCRdb to the RACE reads, yields one record per CDR3 protein. The table records about 260,000 distinct CDR3 sequences, about 8.1% of them present only once. The sample in question was whole blood, obtained in connection with sensitization to the hapten diphenylcyclopropenone (DPC). The receptor source for this set is a woman aged 40 to 50 with alopecia areata. Some clones in this sample may be carry-over from other donors' samples.

This clonotype was counted only a few times. The chain joins TRBV3-1 to TRBJ2-3; 12 bases line up with TRBD2. The V and J ends lost 3 bases and 4 bases, in that order; junction bases with no gene match: 5. The germline V gene has CDR1 LGHDT and CDR2 YNNKEL (reference sequence). This CDR3 contains 16 residues. The CDR3 reads CASSHFRLAGADTQYF. Written as DNA, the CDR3 is TGTGCCAGCAGCCACTTCCGACTAGCGGGAGCAGATACGCAGTATTTT.

The genes are TRBV29-1 and TRBJ2-7; 9 nucleotides line up with TRBD1. The CDR3 length is 13 residues. Germline V lookup: CDR1 SQVTM, CDR2 ANQGSEA. Trimming removed 7 bases from V and 4 bases from J; junction bases left unmatched: 8. The CDR3 DNA is TGCAGCGCTATGGGGGACAGGGCATACGAGCAGTACTTC. It codes for CSAMGDRAYEQYF.

The chain joins TRBV7-9 to TRBJ1-2; TRBD1 aligns across 9 bases. V gave up 5 bases and J gave up 6 bases; unmatched junction bases: 7. This CDR3 has 14 amino acids. Germline assignment: CDR1 SEHNR and CDR2 FQNEAQ (reference sequence). The CDR3 spells CASSPDRGAHGYTF. In DNA, the CDR3 is TGTGCCAGCAGCCCGGACAGGGGCGCGCATGGCTACACCTTC.

The rearrangement uses TRBV6-2 or TRBV6-3 and TRBJ2-1; TRBD2 agrees at 7 bases. The V gene end was trimmed by 5 bases and the J gene end by 13 bases; junction bases not matched to a gene: 5. The CDR3 contains 11 residues. Per the germline V gene, CDR1 is MNHEY and CDR2 is SVGEGT. The CDR3 DNA follows: TGTGCCAGCAGTACTAGCGTATCACAGTTCTTC. It specifies CASSTSVSQFF.

This chain links TRBV19 with TRBJ1-5; no clear D. Trimming removed 3 bases from V and 1 base from J, with 10 bases in between. The CDR3 sequence is 15 residues long. Per germline, CDR1 LNHDA and CDR2 SQIVND (reference sequence). The CDR3 protein is CASSIASASNQPQHF. Written as DNA, the CDR3 is TGTGCCAGTAGTATTGCGTCTGCAAGCAATCAGCCCCAGCATTTT.